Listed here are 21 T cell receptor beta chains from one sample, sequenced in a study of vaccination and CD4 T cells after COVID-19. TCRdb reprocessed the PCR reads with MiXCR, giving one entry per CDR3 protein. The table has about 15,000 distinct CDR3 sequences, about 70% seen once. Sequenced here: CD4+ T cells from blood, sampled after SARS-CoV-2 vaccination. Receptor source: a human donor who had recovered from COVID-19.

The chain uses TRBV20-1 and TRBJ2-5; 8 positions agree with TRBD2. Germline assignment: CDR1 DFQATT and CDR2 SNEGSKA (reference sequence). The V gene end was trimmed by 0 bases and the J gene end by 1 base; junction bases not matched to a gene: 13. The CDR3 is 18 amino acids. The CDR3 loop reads CSARERAGGYSFQETQYF. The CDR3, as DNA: TGCAGTGCTAGAGAGAGGGCGGGGGGATATAGCTTCCAAGAGACCCAGTACTTC.

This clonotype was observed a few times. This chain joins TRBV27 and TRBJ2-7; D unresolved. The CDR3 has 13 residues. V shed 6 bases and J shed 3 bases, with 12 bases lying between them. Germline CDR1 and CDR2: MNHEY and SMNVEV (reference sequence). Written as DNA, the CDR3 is TGTGCCAGCAGACCAAACCAAGACTACGAGCAGTACTTC. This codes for CASRPNQDYEQYF.

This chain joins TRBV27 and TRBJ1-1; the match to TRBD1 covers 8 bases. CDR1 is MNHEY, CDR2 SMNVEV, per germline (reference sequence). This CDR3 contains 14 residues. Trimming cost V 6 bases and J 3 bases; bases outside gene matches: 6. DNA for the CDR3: TGTGCCAGCAGGCCGATGACAGGGGACACTGAAGCTTTCTTT. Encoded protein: CASRPMTGDTEAFF.

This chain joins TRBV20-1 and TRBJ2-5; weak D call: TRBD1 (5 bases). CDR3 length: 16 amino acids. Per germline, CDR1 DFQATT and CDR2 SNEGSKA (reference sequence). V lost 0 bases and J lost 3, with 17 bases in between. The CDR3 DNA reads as TGCAGTGCTAGAGATCCTACAGGAGCCCCCGAAGAGACCCAGTACTTC. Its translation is CSARDPTGAPEETQYF.

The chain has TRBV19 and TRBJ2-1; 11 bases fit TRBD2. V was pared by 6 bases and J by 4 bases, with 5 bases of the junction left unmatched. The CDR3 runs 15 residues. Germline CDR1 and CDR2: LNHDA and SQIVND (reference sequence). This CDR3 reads CASSPGLAEYNEQFF. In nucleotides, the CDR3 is TGTGCCAGTAGCCCGGGACTAGCGGAGTACAATGAGCAGTTCTTC. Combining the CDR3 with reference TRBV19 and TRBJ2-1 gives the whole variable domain DGGITQSPKYLFRKEGQNVTLSCEQNLNHDAMYWYRQDPGQGLRLIYYSQIVNDFQKGDIAEGYSVSREKKESFPLTVTSAQKNPTAFYLCASSPGLAEYNEQFFGPGTRLTVL.

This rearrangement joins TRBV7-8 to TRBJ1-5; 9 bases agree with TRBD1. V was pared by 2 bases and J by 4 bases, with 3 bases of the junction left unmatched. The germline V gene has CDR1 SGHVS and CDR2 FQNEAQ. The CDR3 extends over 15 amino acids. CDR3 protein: CASSLIGQGNQPQHF. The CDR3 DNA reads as TGTGCCAGCAGCTTAATCGGACAGGGGAATCAGCCCCAGCATTTT.

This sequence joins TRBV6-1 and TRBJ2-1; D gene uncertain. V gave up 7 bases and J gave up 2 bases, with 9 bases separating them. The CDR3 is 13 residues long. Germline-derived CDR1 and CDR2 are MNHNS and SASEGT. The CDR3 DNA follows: TGTGCCAGCATGCGGTCAACCTACAATGAGCAGTTCTTC. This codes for CASMRSTYNEQFF.

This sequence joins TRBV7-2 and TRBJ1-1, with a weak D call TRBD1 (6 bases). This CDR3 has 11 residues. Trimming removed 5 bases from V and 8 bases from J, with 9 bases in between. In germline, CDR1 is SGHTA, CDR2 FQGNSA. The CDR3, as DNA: TGTGCCAGCAGCATCAGGGGAGAAGCTTTCTTT. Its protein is CASSIRGEAFF.

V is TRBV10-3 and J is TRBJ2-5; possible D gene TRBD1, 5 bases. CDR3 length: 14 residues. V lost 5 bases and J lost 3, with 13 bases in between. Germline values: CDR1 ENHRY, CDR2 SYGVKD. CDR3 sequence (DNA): TGTGCCATCAGTTCTTCAGGGTCCGAAGAGACCCAGTACTTC. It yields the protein CAISSSGSEETQYF.

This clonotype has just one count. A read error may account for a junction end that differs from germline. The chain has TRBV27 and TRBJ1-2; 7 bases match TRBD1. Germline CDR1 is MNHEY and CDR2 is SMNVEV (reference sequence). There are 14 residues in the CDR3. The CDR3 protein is CACSRDRAIYGYTF. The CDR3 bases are TGTGCCTGCAGCCGGGACAGAGCAATCTATGGCTACACCTTC.

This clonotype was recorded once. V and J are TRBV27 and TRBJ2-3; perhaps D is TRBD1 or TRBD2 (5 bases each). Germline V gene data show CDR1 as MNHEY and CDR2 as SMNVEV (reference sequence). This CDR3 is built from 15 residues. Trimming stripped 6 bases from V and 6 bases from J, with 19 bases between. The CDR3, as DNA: TGTGCCAGCAGGGGGCCGGGACGTACTGTTGATACGCAGTATTTT. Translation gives CASRGPGRTVDTQYF.

The CDR3 here is CSAPAPGQGINQPQHF. CDR3 in DNA: TGCAGTGCTCCCGCACCGGGACAGGGGATAAATCAGCCCCAGCATTTT. J is TRBJ1-5 and V is TRBV20-1, with TRBD1 identical over 10 bases. The CDR3 is made up of 16 amino acids. Trimming took 5 bases from V and 4 from J; bases not matched to a gene: 11. Germline loops: CDR1 DFQATT, CDR2 SNEGSKA (reference sequence).

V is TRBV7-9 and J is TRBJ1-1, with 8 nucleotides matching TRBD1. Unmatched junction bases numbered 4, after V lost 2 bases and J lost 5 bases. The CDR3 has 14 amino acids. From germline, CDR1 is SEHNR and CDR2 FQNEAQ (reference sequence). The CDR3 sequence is CASSLLTGGTEAFF. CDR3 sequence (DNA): TGTGCCAGCAGCTTATTAACAGGGGGAACTGAAGCTTTCTTT.

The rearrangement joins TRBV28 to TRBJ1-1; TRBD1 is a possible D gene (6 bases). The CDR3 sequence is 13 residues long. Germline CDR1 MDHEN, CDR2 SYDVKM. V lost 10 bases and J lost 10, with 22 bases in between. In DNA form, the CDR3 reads TGTGCCACCATGAATCCGCAATCCAGGGGAGCTTTCTTT. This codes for CATMNPQSRGAFF.

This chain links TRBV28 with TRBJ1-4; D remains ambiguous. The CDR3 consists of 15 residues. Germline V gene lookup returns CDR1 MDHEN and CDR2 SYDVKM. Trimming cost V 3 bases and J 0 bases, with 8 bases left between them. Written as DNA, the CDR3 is TGTGCCAGCAGTTTCTGGCAGACAACTAATGAAAAACTGTTTTTT. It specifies CASSFWQTTNEKLFF.

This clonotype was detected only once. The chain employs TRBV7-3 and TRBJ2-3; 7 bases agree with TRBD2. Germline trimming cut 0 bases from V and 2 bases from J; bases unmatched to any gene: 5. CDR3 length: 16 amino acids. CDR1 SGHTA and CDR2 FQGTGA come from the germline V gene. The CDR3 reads CASSLTGRATTDTQYF. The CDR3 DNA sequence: TGTGCCAGCAGCTTAACGGGGAGGGCCACCACAGATACGCAGTATTTT. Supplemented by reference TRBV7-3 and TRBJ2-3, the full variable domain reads GAGVSQTPSNKVTEKGKYVELRCDPISGHTALYWYRQSLGQGPEFLIYFQGTGAADDSGLPNDRFFAVRPEGSVSTLKIQRTERGDSAVYLCASSLTGRATTDTQYFGPGTRLTVL.

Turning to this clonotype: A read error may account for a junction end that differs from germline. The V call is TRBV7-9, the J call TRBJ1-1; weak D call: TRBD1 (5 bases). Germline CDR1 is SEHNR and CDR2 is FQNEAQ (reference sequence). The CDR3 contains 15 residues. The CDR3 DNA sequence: TGTGCCGGCAGCTTAGGGGTGGCTCAGGACACTGAAGCTTTCTTT. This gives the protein CAGSLGVAQDTEAFF. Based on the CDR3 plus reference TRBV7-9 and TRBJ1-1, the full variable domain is DTGVSQNPRHKITKRGQNVTFRCDPISEHNRLYWYRQTLGQGPEFLTYFQNEAQLEKSRLLSDRFSAERPKGSFSTLEIQRTEQGDSAMYLCAGSLGVAQDTEAFFGQGTRLTVV.

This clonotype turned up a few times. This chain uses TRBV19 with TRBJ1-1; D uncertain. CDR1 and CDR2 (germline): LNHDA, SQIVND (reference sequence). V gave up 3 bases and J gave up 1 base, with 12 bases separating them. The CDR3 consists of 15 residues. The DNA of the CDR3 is TGTGCCAGTAGTATCCTCCGCGGGGAGAACACTGAAGCTTTCTTT. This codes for CASSILRGENTEAFF.

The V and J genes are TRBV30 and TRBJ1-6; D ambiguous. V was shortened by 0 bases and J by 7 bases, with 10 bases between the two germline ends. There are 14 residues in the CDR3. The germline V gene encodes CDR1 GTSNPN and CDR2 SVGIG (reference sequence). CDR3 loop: CAWSVRQGNSPLHF. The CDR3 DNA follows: TGTGCCTGGAGTGTACGTCAAGGGAATTCACCCCTCCACTTT.

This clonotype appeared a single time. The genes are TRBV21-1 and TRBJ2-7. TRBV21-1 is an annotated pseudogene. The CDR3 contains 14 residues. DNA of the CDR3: TGTGCCAGCCGTACGGATCGAAGCTCCTACGAGCAGTACTTC. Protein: CASRTDRSSYEQYF.

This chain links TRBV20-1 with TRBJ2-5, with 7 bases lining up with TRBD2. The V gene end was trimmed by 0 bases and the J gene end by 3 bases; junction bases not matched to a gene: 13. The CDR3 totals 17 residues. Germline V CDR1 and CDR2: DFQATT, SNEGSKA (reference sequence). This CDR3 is CSARDLWGRAREETQYF. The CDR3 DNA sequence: TGCAGTGCTAGAGATCTCTGGGGGAGGGCCAGGGAAGAGACCCAGTACTTC.